The 18 T cell receptor beta chains below were found in one sample sequenced in a study of blood T cell repertoires in COVID-19. Libraries were prepared by immunoSEQ multiplex PCR; TCRdb keeps only in-frame clonotypes and omits some of them. The sample has approximately 170,000 clones, around 83% seen once. Sequencing input: PBMCs or T cells enriched from blood (not recorded which). The receptors here all came from a woman between 50 and 59 years old in a cohort exposed to, infected with or recovered from COVID-19 (not recorded which).

In its sample, this clone was seen once. The rearrangement links TRBV6-2 or TRBV6-3 to TRBJ1-4; D remains ambiguous. The V gene lost 0 bases and the J gene lost 13 bases, with 12 bases spanning the gap. Germline values: CDR1 MNHEY, CDR2 SVGEGT. The CDR3 sequence is 13 residues long. The CDR3, as DNA: TGTGCCAGCAGTTACTCGAAAGGCGAGGGACTGTTTTTT. This translates into CASSYSKGEGLFF.

The V gene is TRBV6-5, the J gene TRBJ1-1; D is unclear. The CDR3 spans 12 residues. V lost 7 bases to trimming and J lost 0 bases, with 6 bases between them. CDR1 is MNHEY, CDR2 SVGAGI, per germline. The CDR3 is CASTRLNTEAFF. CDR3 coding DNA: TGTGCCAGCACCCGTTTGAACACTGAAGCTTTCTTT.

The rearrangement links TRBV29-1 to TRBJ2-5; a possible D gene is TRBD1 (6 bases). The V end was cut by 4 bases, the J end by 3 bases, with 12 bases between. The CDR3 spans 13 residues. The germline V gene encodes CDR1 SQVTM and CDR2 ANQGSEA. CDR3 DNA: TGCAGCGTTGTCAGGCCAGGGGAAGAGACCCAGTACTTC. It translates to CSVVRPGEETQYF.

CDR3 in amino acids: CASTGGGAKGTDTQYF. CDR3 DNA sequence: TGTGCCAGCACGGGGGGAGGGGCGAAGGGGACAGATACGCAGTATTTT. The V and J genes are TRBV5-4 and TRBJ2-3, with TRBD2 matching 7 bases. Germline assignment: CDR1 SGHNT and CDR2 YYREEE (reference sequence). The CDR3 length is 16 residues. V gave up 6 bases and J gave up 3 bases; unmatched junction bases: 13.

V usage is TRBV7-8 and J usage is TRBJ1-3, with 8 bases aligning to TRBD1. The germline V gene has CDR1 SGHVS and CDR2 FQNEAQ. The V gene end was trimmed by 4 bases and the J gene end by 5 bases; junction bases not matched to a gene: 13. This CDR3 region has 17 residues. As DNA, the CDR3 is TGTGCCAGCAGCTACGGACAGGGACTATATAGCAGAAACACCATATATTTT. It translates to CASSYGQGLYSRNTIYF.

The chain couples TRBV6-5 to TRBJ2-1; TRBD1 might be the D (5 bases). V was trimmed by 2 bases and J by 3 bases, leaving 11 bases between them. The CDR3 covers 15 residues. CDR1 MNHEY and CDR2 SVGAGI come from the germline V gene. CDR3 in DNA: TGTGCCAGCAGTTACAGTGAGACAGTCTACAATGAGCAGTTCTTC. As protein: CASSYSETVYNEQFF.

The V and J genes are TRBV5-1 and TRBJ1-4; tentative D call: TRBD1 (5 bases). The CDR3 extends over 15 amino acids. The germline V gene encodes CDR1 SGHRS and CDR2 YFSETQ. The V gene lost 1 base and the J gene lost 1 base, with 8 bases spanning the gap. The CDR3 coding sequence is TGCGCCAGCAGCTTGTGGGGGGAAACTAATGAAAAACTGTTTTTT. Amino acid sequence: CASSLWGETNEKLFF.

About this clone itself: This same CDR3 is encoded by further DNA sequences in the sample. The genes are TRBV7-2 and TRBJ1-3; possibly TRBD1 for D (5 bases). Germline CDR1 reads SGHTA; CDR2 reads FQGNSA. The V and J ends lost 2 bases and 0 bases respectively, with 11 bases between them. The CDR3 sequence is 16 residues long. Here the CDR3 DNA reads TGTGCCAGCAGCTTAAGCGGGGGAAACTCTGGAAACACCATATATTTT. Its protein product is CASSLSGGNSGNTIYF.

This clone has just a few counts. The chain links TRBV14 to TRBJ2-1; D is possibly TRBD2 (6 bases). V was cut by 5 bases and J by 1 base, with 15 bases left in between. Germline V CDR1 and CDR2: SGHDN, FVKESK. This CDR3 is built from 16 residues. The CDR3 protein is CASSFGTGVSYNEQFF. Written as DNA, the CDR3 is TGTGCCAGCAGCTTCGGGACTGGGGTTTCCTACAATGAGCAGTTCTTC.

The V gene is TRBV11-2, the J gene TRBJ1-1; TRBD1 agrees at 7 bases. V dropped 2 bases and J dropped 1; count of bases not matched to a gene: 7. Germline-derived CDR1 and CDR2 are SGHAT and FQNNGV. This CDR3 region has 16 residues. CDR3 coding DNA: TGTGCCAGCAGCTTAAGGGACAGAGCCCCGAACACTGAAGCTTTCTTT. Translating it yields CASSLRDRAPNTEAFF.

This chain joins TRBV28 and TRBJ2-1; no reliable D call. Looked up from germline, CDR1 is MDHEN and CDR2 is SYDVKM. The CDR3 loop spans 14 amino acids. V was clipped by 6 bases and J by 0 bases, with 9 bases between them. In DNA form, the CDR3 reads TGTGCCAGCAGGTGGGCTGGCTCCTACAATGAGCAGTTCTTC. Translated: CASRWAGSYNEQFF.

The chain employs TRBV19 and TRBJ1-1; D perhaps matches TRBD1 (5 bases). CDR1 LNHDA and CDR2 SQIVND come from the germline V gene (reference sequence). The CDR3 has 16 residues. V was pared by 4 bases and J by 0 bases, with 15 bases between. The CDR3 spells CASSSGARAMNTEAFF. CDR3 sequence (DNA): TGTGCCAGTAGTAGTGGGGCCAGGGCCATGAACACTGAAGCTTTCTTT.

The chain uses TRBV7-3 and TRBJ2-3; no reliable D call. V lost 2 bases and J lost 1, with 10 bases in between. The CDR3 spans 15 residues. Germline V gene lookup returns CDR1 SGHTA and CDR2 FQGTGA. The CDR3 region is CASSLAQVGTDTQYF. The CDR3 DNA sequence: TGTGCCAGCAGCTTAGCCCAGGTGGGCACAGATACGCAGTATTTT.

The V call is TRBV5-4, the J call TRBJ2-3; TRBD2 aligns across 12 bases. The germline gives CDR1 SGHNT, CDR2 YYREEE (reference sequence). V trimming: 3 bases; J trimming: 6 bases; junction bases outside the gene matches: 8. This CDR3 is 16 amino acids long. This chain's CDR3 is CASSSSSGRADDTQYF. CDR3 nucleotide sequence: TGTGCCAGCAGCTCCTCTAGCGGGAGGGCGGATGATACGCAGTATTTT.

The chain has TRBV3-1 (or the pseudogene TRBV3-2) and TRBJ2-7; 13 positions match TRBD2. The germline V gene encodes CDR1 LGHDT and CDR2 YNNKEL (reference sequence). The J segment lost 3 bases and the V segment lost 4 bases, leaving 3 bases of the junction unmatched. CDR3 length equals 15 residues. CDR3 loop: CASSLRTSGSYEQYF. CDR3 coding DNA: TGTGCCAGCAGCCTTCGGACTAGCGGGAGCTACGAGCAGTACTTC.

The V and J genes are TRBV6-1 and TRBJ1-1; 9 nucleotides agree with TRBD1. Trimming took 4 bases from V and 4 from J; bases not matched to a gene: 10. The V gene's germline CDR1 is MNHNS and CDR2 SASEGT. This CDR3 is built from 16 residues. CDR3 DNA: TGTGCCAGCAGTGGCAGGAACAGGGGGCTGGGCACTGAAGCTTTCTTT. Its translation: CASSGRNRGLGTEAFF.

J is TRBJ2-7 and V is TRBV6-5; maybe TRBD1 (6 bases). V was clipped by 8 bases and J by 2 bases, with 13 bases between them. This CDR3 region has 13 residues. The germline V gene encodes CDR1 MNHEY and CDR2 SVGAGI. The CDR3: CASWPTGAYEQYF. CDR3 bases: TGTGCCAGCTGGCCGACAGGAGCCTACGAGCAGTACTTC.

This chain uses TRBV7-9 with TRBJ1-2; maybe TRBD1 (6 bases). CDR3 length: 14 residues. V gave up 1 base and J gave up 4 bases, with 10 bases separating them. Germline CDR1 SEHNR, CDR2 FQNEAQ (reference sequence). CDR3 sequence (DNA): TGTGCCAGCAGCTTAGACGGACAGCCCTATGGCTACACCTTC. It codes for CASSLDGQPYGYTF.